These 8 T cell receptor beta chains share one sample of origin, sequenced in a study of blood T cells in healthy people across ages. A second PCR of roughly 7 to 11 cycles used a sample-barcoded 5' primer and a J-beta primer mix. TCRdb analysed the 5' RACE reads with MiXCR anew, one entry per CDR3 protein. The sample carries about a million distinct CDR3 sequences, less than 45% recorded once. Specimen: blood. The receptors come from a man aged 18 to 30 in good health.

The V and J genes are TRBV20-1 and TRBJ1-5, with 7 bases aligning to TRBD1. V lost 3 bases, J lost 5 bases, and 7 bases stayed unmatched. The CDR3 length is 14 residues. Germline V lookup: CDR1 DFQATT, CDR2 SNEGSKA (reference sequence). The CDR3 DNA sequence: TGCAGTGCTAGTCCTGACAGGGATGATCAGCCCCAGCATTTT. Protein: CSASPDRDDQPQHF.

About this clonotype itself: The junction departs from the called germline gene at one end, perhaps through a read error. CDR3 sequence: CAGSYDRGANYGYTF. In nucleotides, the CDR3 is TGTGCCGGCAGTTACGACCGGGGAGCTAACTATGGCTACACCTTC. V gene TRBV12-3 or TRBV12-4 combines with J gene TRBJ1-2, with D hard to call. The CDR3 extends over 15 amino acids.

This clonotype is a singleton in its sample. The chain links TRBV12-3 or TRBV12-4 to TRBJ1-2, with D possibly being TRBD1 (5 bases). This CDR3 spans 15 amino acids. The V end was cut by 1 base, the J end by 8 bases, with 17 bases between. CDR3 residues: CASSLGPPPGDGYTF. In DNA form, the CDR3 reads TGTGCCAGCAGTTTAGGCCCCCCCCCGGGGGACGGCTACACCTTC.

This sequence joins TRBV7-2 and TRBJ2-1, with TRBD2 as a possible D gene (5 bases). Germline CDR1 is SGHTA and CDR2 is FQGNSA. V was trimmed by 0 bases and J by 6 bases, leaving 12 bases between them. The CDR3 contains 15 residues. The CDR3 sequence: CASSLAPTSTNEQFF. Here the CDR3 DNA reads TGTGCCAGCAGCTTAGCACCCACTAGTACCAATGAGCAGTTCTTC.

J is TRBJ2-7 and V is TRBV5-1, with 9 bases identical to TRBD1. With 1 base clipped from V and 5 bases from J, the junction kept 7 bases outside the gene matches. This CDR3 comprises 15 residues. CDR1 is SGHRS, CDR2 YFSETQ, per germline. CDR3 coding DNA: TGCGCCAGCAGCTTGAGGGGACAGGGTACCGACGAGCAGTACTTC. Its protein product is CASSLRGQGTDEQYF. The full variable domain, its missing parts supplied by reference TRBV5-1 and TRBJ2-7, is KAGVTQTPRYLIKTRGQQVTLSCSPISGHRSVSWYQQTPGQGLQFLFEYFSETQRNKGNFPGRFSGRQFSNSRSEMNVSTLELGDSALYLCASSLRGQGTDEQYFGPGTRLTVT.

This clonotype was seen only a few times. The CDR3: CSVGQGEYGYTF. The CDR3 DNA reads as TGCAGCGTTGGGCAGGGCGAATATGGCTACACCTTC. The genes are TRBV29-1 and TRBJ1-2; D is possibly TRBD1 (5 bases). This CDR3 region has 12 residues. Per germline, CDR1 SQVTM and CDR2 ANQGSEA. Deletions cut 4 bases from V and 5 bases from J, with 11 bases between.

The genes are TRBV10-3 and TRBJ1-1; D unresolved. The CDR3 spans 14 residues. CDR1 is ENHRY, CDR2 SYGVKD, per germline. Trimming pared 8 bases from V and 6 bases from J, leaving 19 bases between. In DNA form, the CDR3 reads TGTGCCATCGGGCCGGGCCGATGGGAGGCTGAAGCTTTCTTT. Amino acids: CAIGPGRWEAEAFF.

J is TRBJ1-2 and V is TRBV6-5; weak D call: TRBD1 (5 bases). Germline V lookup: CDR1 MNHEY, CDR2 SVGAGI. Trimming left V 5 bases short and J 4 bases short, with 17 bases between. The CDR3 is made up of 15 amino acids. As DNA, the CDR3 is TGTGCCAGCAGTCACGACAGCGAGCTTATCTATGGCTACACCTTC. Protein: CASSHDSELIYGYTF.